The source of this TCR beta chain is a study of blood T cell repertoires in COVID-19. The wider study: Samples of COVID-19 (acute and convalescent) were obtained from the United States, Italy and Spain. T cells, B-cell-depleted T cells, or PBMCs supplied cDNA or gDNA.

Trimming at V came to 0 bases and at J to 4 bases, leaving 3 bases not matched to a gene. Per germline, CDR1 ENHRY and CDR2 SYGVKD. CDR3 length: 16 residues. Authors' methods: Amplification from reference gene primers served as the basis for estimated nucleated cell counts. Generated by immunoSEQ multiplex PCR, the TCRdb table keeps only in-frame clones and is missing some. That table supplies the V and J calls and clone size; D and trimming were determined from the DNA. Found here are about 320,000 clones, roughly 85% of them singletons; the top ten hold more than 6%. The specimen was peripheral blood. This chain joins TRBV10-3 and TRBJ1-3; TRBD1 matches at 10 bases. The receptor was derived from a human donor in a cohort sampled during active COVID-19. The CDR3 nucleotides read TGTGCCATCAGTGAGTCTGACAGGGGGCTCGGAAACACCATATATTTT. Translating gives CAISESDRGLGNTIYF.